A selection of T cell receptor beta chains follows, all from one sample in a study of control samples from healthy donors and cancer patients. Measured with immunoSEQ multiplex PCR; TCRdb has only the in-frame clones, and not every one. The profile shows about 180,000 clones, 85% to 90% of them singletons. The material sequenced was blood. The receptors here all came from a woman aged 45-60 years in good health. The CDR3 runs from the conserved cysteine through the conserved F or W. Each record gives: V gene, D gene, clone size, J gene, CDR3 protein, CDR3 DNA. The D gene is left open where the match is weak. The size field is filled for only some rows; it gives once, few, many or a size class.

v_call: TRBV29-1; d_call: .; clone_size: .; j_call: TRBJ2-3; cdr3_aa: CSVEDRQTSTDTQYF; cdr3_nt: TGCAGCGTTGAAGACCGCCAGACTAGCACAGATACGCAGTATTTT
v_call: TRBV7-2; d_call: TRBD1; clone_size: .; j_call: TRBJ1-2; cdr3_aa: CASSQRTGGDGYTF; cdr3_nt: TGTGCCAGCAGCCAAAGGACAGGGGGCGATGGCTACACCTTC
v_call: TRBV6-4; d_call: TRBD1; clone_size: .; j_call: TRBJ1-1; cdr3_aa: CASSLTGTNTEAFF; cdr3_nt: TGTGCCAGCAGTTTGACAGGGACGAACACTGAAGCTTTCTTT
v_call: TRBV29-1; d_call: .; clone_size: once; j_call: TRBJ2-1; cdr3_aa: CSAEPRGAPRDHNEQFF; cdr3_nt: TGCAGCGCCGAGCCCCGGGGGGCCCCCCGGGACCACAATGAGCAGTTCTTC
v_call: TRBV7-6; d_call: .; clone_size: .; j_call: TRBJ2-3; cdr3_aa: CASSFLSGDTQYF; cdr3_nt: TGTGCCAGCAGCTTCCTCTCGGGGGATACGCAGTATTTT
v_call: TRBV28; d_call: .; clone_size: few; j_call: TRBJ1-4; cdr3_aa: CASSLDEKLFF; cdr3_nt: TGTGCCAGCAGTTTGGATGAAAAACTGTTTTTT
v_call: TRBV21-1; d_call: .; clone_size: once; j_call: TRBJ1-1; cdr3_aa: CASSKLELTNTEAFF; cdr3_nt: TGTGCCAGCAGCAAACTAGAACTAACGAACACTGAAGCTTTCTTT
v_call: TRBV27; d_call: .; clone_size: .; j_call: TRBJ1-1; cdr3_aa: CASNTGRGRTEAFF; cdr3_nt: TGTGCCAGCAACACAGGAAGGGGAAGGACTGAAGCTTTCTTT
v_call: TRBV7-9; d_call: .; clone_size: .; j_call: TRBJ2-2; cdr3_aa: CASSLGANTGELFF; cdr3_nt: TGTGCCAGCAGCTTAGGGGCCAACACCGGGGAGCTGTTTTTT
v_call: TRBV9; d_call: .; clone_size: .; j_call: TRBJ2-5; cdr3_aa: CASSEGGVTQETQYF; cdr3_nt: TGTGCCAGCAGCGAAGGCGGGGTTACCCAAGAGACCCAGTACTTC
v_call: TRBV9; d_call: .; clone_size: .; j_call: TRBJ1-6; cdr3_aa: CASSADSRGESPLHF; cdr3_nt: TGTGCCAGCAGCGCAGATTCCAGGGGTGAATCACCCCTCCACTTT
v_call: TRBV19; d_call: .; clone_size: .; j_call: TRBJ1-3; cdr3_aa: CASSDRTGNTIYF; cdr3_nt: TGTGCCAGTAGCGACAGGACTGGAAACACCATATATTTT
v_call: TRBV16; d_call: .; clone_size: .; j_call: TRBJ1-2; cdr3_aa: CASSQATGLSGYTF; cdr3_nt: TGTGCCAGCAGCCAAGCGACAGGACTTTCGGGCTACACCTTC
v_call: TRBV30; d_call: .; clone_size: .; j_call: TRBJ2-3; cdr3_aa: CAWNRLSSTDTQYF; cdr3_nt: TGTGCCTGGAACCGACTTAGTAGCACAGATACGCAGTATTTT
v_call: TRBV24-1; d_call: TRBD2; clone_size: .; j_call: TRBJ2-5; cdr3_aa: CATSAGLREETQYF; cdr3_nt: TGTGCCACCAGTGCGGGACTAAGGGAAGAGACCCAGTACTTC
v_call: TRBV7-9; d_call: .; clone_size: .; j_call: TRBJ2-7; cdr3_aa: CASSLSGAYEQYF; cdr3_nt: TGTGCCAGCAGCTTAAGCGGAGCCTACGAGCAGTACTTC
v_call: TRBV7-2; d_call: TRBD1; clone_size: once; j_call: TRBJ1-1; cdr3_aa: CASSRDRVTEAFF; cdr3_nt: TGTGCCAGCAGCCGGGACAGGGTAACTGAAGCTTTCTTT
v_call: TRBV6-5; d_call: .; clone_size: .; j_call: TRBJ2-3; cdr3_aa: CASSRPGHLDTQYF; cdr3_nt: TGTGCCAGCAGTCGACCCGGACACCTCGATACGCAGTATTTT
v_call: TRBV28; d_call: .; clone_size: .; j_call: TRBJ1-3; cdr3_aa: CASSPSSSGNTIYF; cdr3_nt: TGTGCCAGCAGTCCAAGTAGCTCTGGAAACACCATATATTTT
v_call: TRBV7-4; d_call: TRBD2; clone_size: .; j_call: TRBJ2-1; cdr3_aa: CASSWTSLYYNEQFF; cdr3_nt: TGTGCCAGCAGCTGGACTAGCCTTTACTACAATGAGCAGTTCTTC
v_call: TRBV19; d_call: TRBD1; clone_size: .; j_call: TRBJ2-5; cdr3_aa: CASTPRGRRAQETQYF; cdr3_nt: TGTGCCAGTACCCCTAGGGGGCGAAGGGCCCAAGAGACCCAGTACTTC
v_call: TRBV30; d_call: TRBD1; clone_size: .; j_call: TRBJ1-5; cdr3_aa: CAWSPTGNYQPQHF; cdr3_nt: TGTGCCTGGAGTCCGACAGGGAATTATCAGCCCCAGCATTTT
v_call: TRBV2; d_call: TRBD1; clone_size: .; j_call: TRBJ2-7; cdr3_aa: CATCRDSFSYEQYF; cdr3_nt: TGTGCCACCTGCCGGGACAGCTTCTCCTACGAGCAGTACTTC
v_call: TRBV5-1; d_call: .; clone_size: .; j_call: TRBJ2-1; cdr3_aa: CASSLIPTVSSYNEQFF; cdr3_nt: TGCGCCAGCAGCTTGATCCCGACCGTGAGCTCCTACAATGAGCAGTTCTTC
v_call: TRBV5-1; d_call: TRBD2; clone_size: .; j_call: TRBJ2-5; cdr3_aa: CASSLEASGNEETQYF; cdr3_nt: TGCGCCAGCAGCTTGGAGGCTAGCGGGAATGAAGAGACCCAGTACTTC
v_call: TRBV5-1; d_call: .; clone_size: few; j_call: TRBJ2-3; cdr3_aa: CASSLATSTDTQYF; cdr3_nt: TGCGCCAGCAGCTTGGCCACTAGCACAGATACGCAGTATTTT
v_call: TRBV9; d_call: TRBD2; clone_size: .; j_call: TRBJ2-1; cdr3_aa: CASSVGRLAGVRNEQFF; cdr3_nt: TGTGCCAGCAGCGTAGGCCGACTAGCGGGAGTCCGGAATGAGCAGTTCTTC
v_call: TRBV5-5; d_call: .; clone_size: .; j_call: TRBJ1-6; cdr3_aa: CASSLDVRGPLHF; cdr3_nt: TGTGCCAGCAGCTTGGACGTGCGAGGACCCCTCCACTTT
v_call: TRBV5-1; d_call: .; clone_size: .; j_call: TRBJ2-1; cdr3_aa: CASSSSRAYNEQFF; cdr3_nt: TGCGCCAGCAGCTCCAGTAGAGCCTACAATGAGCAGTTCTTC
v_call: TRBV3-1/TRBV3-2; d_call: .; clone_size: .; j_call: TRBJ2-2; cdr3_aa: CASSQAPRELFF; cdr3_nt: TGTGCCAGCAGCCAAGCTCCGAGGGAGCTGTTTTTT
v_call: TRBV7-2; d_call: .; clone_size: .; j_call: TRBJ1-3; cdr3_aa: CASSLAFTGRSGNTIYF; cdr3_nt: TGTGCCAGCAGCTTAGCGTTTACAGGTAGAAGTGGAAACACCATATATTTT
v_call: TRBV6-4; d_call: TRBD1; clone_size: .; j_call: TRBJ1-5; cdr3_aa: CASSEGQGAGQPQHF; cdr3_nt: TGTGCCAGCAGTGAAGGACAGGGGGCTGGACAGCCCCAGCATTTT
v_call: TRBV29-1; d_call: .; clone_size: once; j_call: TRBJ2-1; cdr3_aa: CSVDGRVWDNEQFF; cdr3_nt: TGCAGCGTTGATGGTAGGGTGTGGGACAATGAGCAGTTCTTC
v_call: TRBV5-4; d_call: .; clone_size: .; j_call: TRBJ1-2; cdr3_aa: CASSSDVIRPANYGYTF; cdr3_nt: TGTGCCAGCAGCTCGGACGTTATCCGCCCGGCTAACTATGGCTACACCTTC
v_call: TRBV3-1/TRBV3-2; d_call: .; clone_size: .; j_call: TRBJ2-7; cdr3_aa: CASSPRLSPYYEQYF; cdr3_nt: TGTGCCAGCAGCCCTAGACTGTCACCGTACTACGAGCAGTACTTC
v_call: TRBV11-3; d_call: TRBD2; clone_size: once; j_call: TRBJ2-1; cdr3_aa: CASSPGTSGSYNEQFF; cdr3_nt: TGTGCCAGCAGCCCCGGGACTAGCGGGAGCTACAATGAGCAGTTCTTC
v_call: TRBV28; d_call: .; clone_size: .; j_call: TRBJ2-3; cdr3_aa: CASSFGTPGGDTQYF; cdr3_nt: TGTGCCAGCAGTTTTGGGACCCCGGGCGGAGATACGCAGTATTTT
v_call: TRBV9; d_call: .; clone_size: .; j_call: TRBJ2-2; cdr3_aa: CASSEGGRLNTGELFF; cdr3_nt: TGTGCCAGCAGCGAGGGAGGTAGGCTCAACACCGGGGAGCTGTTTTTT
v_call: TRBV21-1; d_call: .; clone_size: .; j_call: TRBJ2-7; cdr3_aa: CASSKALWGGEAYEQYF; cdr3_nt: TGTGCCAGCAGCAAAGCGCTTTGGGGCGGGGAAGCCTACGAGCAGTACTTC
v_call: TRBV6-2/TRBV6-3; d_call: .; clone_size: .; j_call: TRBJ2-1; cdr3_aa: CASSYSSGPYNEQFF; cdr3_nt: TGTGCCAGCAGTTACTCGAGCGGACCCTACAATGAGCAGTTCTTC